This TCR beta chain was retrieved from a study of T cell changes during pregnancy in multiple sclerosis. The method was immunoSEQ multiplex PCR; TCRdb's version includes in-frame clones alone and lacks a portion of them. The repertoire consists of 90,000 to 95,000 clones, with about 94% occurring once and the leading ten covering about 2.4%. The germline gives CDR1 SEHNR, CDR2 FQNEAQ (reference sequence). V lost 0 bases and J lost 2, with 8 bases in between. The CDR3 spans 14 residues. This TCR came from a female donor with multiple sclerosis, enrolled in a pregnancy study. This chain joins TRBV7-9 and TRBJ2-7; possibly TRBD2 for D (5 bases). The source was peripheral blood, collected in the third trimester of pregnancy. CDR3 DNA: TGTGCCAGCAGCTTAGCGGGAGCGCCCTACGAGCAGTACTTC. Its protein product is CASSLAGAPYEQYF.